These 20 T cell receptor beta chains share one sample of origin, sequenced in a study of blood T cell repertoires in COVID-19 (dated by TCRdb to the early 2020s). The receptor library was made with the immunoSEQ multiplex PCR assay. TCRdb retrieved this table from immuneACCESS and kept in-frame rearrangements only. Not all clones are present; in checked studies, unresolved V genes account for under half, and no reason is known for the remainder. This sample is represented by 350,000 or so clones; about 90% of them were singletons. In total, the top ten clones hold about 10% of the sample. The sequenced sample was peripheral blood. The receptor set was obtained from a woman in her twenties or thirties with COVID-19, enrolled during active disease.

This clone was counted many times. As DNA, the CDR3 is TGTGCCAGCAGCCCACAGCGGAATGAGCAGTTCTTC. Amino acid sequence: CASSPQRNEQFF. The chain employs TRBV12-3 or TRBV12-4 and TRBJ2-1, with D tentatively TRBD2 (5 bases). This CDR3 is 12 amino acids long. Trimming shortened V by 6 bases and J by 7 bases, and 10 bases separated the two germline ends.

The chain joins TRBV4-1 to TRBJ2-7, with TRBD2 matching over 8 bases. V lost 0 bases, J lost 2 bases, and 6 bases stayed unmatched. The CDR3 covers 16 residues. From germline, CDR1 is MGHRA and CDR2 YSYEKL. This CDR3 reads CASSQEPSGLAYEQYF. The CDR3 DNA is TGCGCCAGCAGCCAAGAACCTAGCGGGCTTGCCTACGAGCAGTACTTC.

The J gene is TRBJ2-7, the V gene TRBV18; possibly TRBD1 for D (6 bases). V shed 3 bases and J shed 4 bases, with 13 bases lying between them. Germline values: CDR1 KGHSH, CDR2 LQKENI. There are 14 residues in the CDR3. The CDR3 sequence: CASSPYRDGYEQYF. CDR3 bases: TGTGCCAGCTCACCGTACAGGGACGGGTACGAGCAGTACTTC.

The CDR3 bases are TGTGCCAGCAGGGACTTCCAGTACGAGCAGTACTTC. This codes for CASRDFQYEQYF. The chain carries TRBV2 and TRBJ2-7; possible D gene TRBD2, 5 bases. The CDR3 has 12 amino acids. V shed 6 bases and J shed 4 bases, with 10 bases lying between them. Germline lookup yields CDR1 SNHLY and CDR2 FYNNEI.

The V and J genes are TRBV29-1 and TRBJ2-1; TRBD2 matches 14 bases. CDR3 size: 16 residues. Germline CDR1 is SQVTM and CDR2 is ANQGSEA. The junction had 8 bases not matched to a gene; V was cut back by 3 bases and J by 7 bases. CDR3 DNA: TGCAGCGTTGAGGGGGGGACTAGCGGGAGTTGGAATGAGCAGTTCTTC. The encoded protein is CSVEGGTSGSWNEQFF.

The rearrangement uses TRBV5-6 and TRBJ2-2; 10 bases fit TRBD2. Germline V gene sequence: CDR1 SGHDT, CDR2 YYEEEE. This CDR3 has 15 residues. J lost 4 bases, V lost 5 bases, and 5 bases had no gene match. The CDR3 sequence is CASRSSGRGTGELFF. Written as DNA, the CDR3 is TGTGCCAGCAGATCTAGCGGGAGAGGCACCGGGGAGCTGTTTTTT.

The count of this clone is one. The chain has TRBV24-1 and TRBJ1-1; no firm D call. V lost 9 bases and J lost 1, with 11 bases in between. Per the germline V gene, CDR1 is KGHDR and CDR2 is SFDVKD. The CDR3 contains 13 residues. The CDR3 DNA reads TGTGCCACCGCCAAGAGTGGGAACACTGAAGCTTTCTTT. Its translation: CATAKSGNTEAFF.

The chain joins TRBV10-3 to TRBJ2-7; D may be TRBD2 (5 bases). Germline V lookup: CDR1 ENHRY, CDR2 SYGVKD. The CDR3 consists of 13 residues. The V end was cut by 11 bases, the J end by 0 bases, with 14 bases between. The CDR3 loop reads CAGHSDYSYEQYF. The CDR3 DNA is TGTGCCGGCCACTCCGACTACTCCTACGAGCAGTACTTC.

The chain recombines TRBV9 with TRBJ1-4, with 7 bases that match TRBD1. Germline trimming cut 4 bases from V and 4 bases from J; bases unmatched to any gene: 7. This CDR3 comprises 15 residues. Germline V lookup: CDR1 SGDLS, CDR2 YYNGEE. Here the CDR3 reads CASSSTGTVNEKLFF. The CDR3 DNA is TGTGCCAGCAGCTCAACCGGGACAGTTAATGAAAAACTGTTTTTT.

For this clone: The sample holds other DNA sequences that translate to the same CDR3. CDR3 residues: CASSISGVRNQPQHF. CDR3 DNA sequence: TGTGCCAGTAGTATTTCGGGGGTACGCAATCAGCCCCAGCATTTT. V gene TRBV19 combines with J gene TRBJ1-5, with a weak D call TRBD1 (5 bases). Looked up from germline, CDR1 is LNHDA and CDR2 is SQIVND (reference sequence). V was clipped by 3 bases and J by 2 bases, with 11 bases between them. The CDR3 has 15 amino acids. Full variable domain (rest looked up from reference TRBV19 and TRBJ1-5): DGGITQSPKYLFRKEGQNVTLSCEQNLNHDAMYWYRQDPGQGLRLIYYSQIVNDFQKGDIAEGYSVSREKKESFPLTVTSAQKNPTAFYLCASSISGVRNQPQHFGDGTRLSIL.

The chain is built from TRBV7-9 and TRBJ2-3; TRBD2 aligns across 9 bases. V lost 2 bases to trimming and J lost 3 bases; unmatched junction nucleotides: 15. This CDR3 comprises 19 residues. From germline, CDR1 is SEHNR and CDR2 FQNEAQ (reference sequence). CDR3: CASSLYQGLGLALTDTQYF. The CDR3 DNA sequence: TGTGCCAGCAGCTTATATCAGGGGTTAGGACTAGCGTTAACAGATACGCAGTATTTT.

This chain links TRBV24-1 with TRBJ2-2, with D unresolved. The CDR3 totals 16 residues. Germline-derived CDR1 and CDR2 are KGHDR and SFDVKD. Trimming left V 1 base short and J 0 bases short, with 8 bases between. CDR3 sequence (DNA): TGTGCCACCAGTGATTTCCACGGTTCGAACACCGGGGAGCTGTTTTTT. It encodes CATSDFHGSNTGELFF.

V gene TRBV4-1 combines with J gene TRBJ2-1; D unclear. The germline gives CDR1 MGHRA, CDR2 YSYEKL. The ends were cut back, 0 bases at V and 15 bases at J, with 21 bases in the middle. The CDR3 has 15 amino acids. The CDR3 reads CASSQDAILAPKRFF. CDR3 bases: TGCGCCAGCAGCCAAGATGCGATTCTGGCCCCCAAGCGGTTCTTC.

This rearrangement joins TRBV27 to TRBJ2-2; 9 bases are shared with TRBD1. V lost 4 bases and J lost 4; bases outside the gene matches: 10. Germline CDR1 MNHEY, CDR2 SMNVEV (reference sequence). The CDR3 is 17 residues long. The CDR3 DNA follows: TGTGCCAGCAGTTCAATCGGGGGGACAGGGCGCACCGGGGAGCTGTTTTTT. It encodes CASSSIGGTGRTGELFF.

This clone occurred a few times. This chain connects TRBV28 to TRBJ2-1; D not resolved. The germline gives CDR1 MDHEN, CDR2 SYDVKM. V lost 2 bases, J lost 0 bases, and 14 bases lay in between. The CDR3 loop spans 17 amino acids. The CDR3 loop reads CASSLLPLSSSYNEQFF. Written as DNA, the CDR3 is TGTGCCAGCAGTTTACTTCCCCTGTCTAGCTCCTACAATGAGCAGTTCTTC.

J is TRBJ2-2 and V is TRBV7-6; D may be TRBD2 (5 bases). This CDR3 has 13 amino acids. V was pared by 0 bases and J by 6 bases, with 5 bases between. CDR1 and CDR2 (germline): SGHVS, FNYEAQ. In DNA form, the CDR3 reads TGTGCCAGCAGCTTAGCGGGAGCCGGGGAGCTGTTTTTT. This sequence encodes CASSLAGAGELFF.

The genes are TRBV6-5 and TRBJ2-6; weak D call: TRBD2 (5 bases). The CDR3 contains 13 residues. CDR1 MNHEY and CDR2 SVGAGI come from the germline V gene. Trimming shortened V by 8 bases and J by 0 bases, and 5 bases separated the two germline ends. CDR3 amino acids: CASGGSGANVLTF. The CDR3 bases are TGTGCCAGCGGAGGCTCTGGGGCCAACGTCCTGACTTTC.

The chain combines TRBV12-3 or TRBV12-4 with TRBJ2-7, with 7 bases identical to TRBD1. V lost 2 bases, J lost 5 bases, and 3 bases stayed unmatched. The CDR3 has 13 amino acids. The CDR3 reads CASSLIRGNEQYF. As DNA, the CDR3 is TGTGCCAGCAGTTTAATCAGGGGGAACGAGCAGTACTTC.

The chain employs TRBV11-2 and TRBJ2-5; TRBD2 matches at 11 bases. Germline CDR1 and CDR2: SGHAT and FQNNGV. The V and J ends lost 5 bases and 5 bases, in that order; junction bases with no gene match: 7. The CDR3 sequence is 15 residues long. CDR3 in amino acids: CASSLTSGMGETQYF. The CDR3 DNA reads TGTGCCAGCAGCCTGACTAGCGGGATGGGTGAGACCCAGTACTTC.

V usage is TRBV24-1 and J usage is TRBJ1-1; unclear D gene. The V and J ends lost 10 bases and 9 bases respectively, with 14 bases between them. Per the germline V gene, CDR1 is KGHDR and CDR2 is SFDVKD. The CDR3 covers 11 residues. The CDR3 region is CATPRARKAFF. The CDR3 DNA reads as TGTGCCACTCCGAGGGCCCGTAAAGCTTTCTTT.